This T cell receptor beta chain was captured by sequencing in a study of blood T cell repertoires in COVID-19. In the authors' methods: Estimates of nucleated cell counts were drawn from the amplification of reference gene primers. Sequencing was performed with immunoSEQ multiplex PCR; in TCRdb, only in-frame clones are kept and a portion is missing. The V and J calls and clone size were taken over from that table, and D and trimming were inferred from the DNA. Here the sample spans 75,000 to 80,000 clones, 88% being singletons. This CDR3 contains 19 residues. Germline V gene data show CDR1 as LGHNA and CDR2 as YNFKEQ. V was clipped by 0 bases and J by 4 bases, with 23 bases between them.

Material: peripheral blood. V is TRBV4-2 and J is TRBJ2-3; the D gene is possibly TRBD2 (5 bases). This receptor was identified in a human donor in a cohort sampled during active COVID-19. The CDR3 reads CASSQDLGGSGHTADTQYF. CDR3 in DNA: TGTGCCAGCAGCCAAGATCTGGGTGGGAGTGGTCATACGGCAGATACGCAGTATTTT.